A selection of T cell receptor beta chains follows, all from one sample in a study of blood T cell repertoires in COVID-19. The protocol was immunoSEQ multiplex PCR, while the TCRdb copy is restricted to in-frame clones and leaves out a portion. The data hold fewer than 200,000 clones, with more than 70% observed a single time. The sequencing input was PBMCs or T cells enriched from blood (not recorded which). The receptors were sampled from a woman aged 50 to 60 in a cohort exposed to, infected with or recovered from COVID-19 (not recorded which). The CDR3 runs from the conserved cysteine through the conserved F or W. The order of the fields is D gene, J gene, V gene, clone size, CDR3 DNA, CDR3 protein. D genes are given only for firm matches. Not all rows give a size; the values are once, few, many and, for expanded clones, a class.

D gene: .; J gene: TRBJ1-2; V gene: TRBV12-5; clone size: .; CDR3 DNA: TGTGCTAGTGGTTTGGTTCTGACAGATGTCTATGGCTACACCTTC; CDR3 protein: CASGLVLTDVYGYTF
D gene: TRBD2; J gene: TRBJ2-1; V gene: TRBV6-4; clone size: once; CDR3 DNA: TGTGCCAGCAGTGAAACCTCTGCGGGAGAGTGGGATGAGCAGTTCTTC; CDR3 protein: CASSETSAGEWDEQFF
D gene: TRBD2; J gene: TRBJ2-7; V gene: TRBV7-2; clone size: once; CDR3 DNA: TGTGCCAGCAGCGTAGGCGGGGGGGCCGGTTACGAGCAGTACTTC; CDR3 protein: CASSVGGGAGYEQYF
D gene: TRBD2; J gene: TRBJ2-1; V gene: TRBV2; clone size: .; CDR3 DNA: TGTGCCGGTCGGGGGAGGGCCCGCAATGAGCAGTTCTTC; CDR3 protein: CAGRGRARNEQFF
D gene: TRBD1; J gene: TRBJ1-4; V gene: TRBV18; clone size: .; CDR3 DNA: TGTGCCAGCTCGCGGGACAGGCCTAAAGGTGAAAAACTGTTTTTT; CDR3 protein: CASSRDRPKGEKLFF
D gene: .; J gene: TRBJ2-4; V gene: TRBV6-1; clone size: .; CDR3 DNA: TGTGCCAGCAGTGAACGAACCCGGGACTCAAACATTCAGTACTTC; CDR3 protein: CASSERTRDSNIQYF
D gene: .; J gene: TRBJ1-5; V gene: TRBV21-1; clone size: .; CDR3 DNA: TGTGCCAGCAGCCCTCAGCATTTT; CDR3 protein: CASSPQHF
D gene: .; J gene: TRBJ1-3; V gene: TRBV7-9; clone size: once; CDR3 DNA: TGTGCCAGCAGCCCGAATACAGGGAACTCTGGAAACACCATATATTTT; CDR3 protein: CASSPNTGNSGNTIYF
D gene: .; J gene: TRBJ1-4; V gene: TRBV28; clone size: once; CDR3 DNA: TGTGCCAGCTGGGGCTACAGGCCAACTAATGAAAAACTGTTTTTT; CDR3 protein: CASWGYRPTNEKLFF
D gene: .; J gene: TRBJ2-7; V gene: TRBV18; clone size: .; CDR3 DNA: TGTGCCAGCTCACCATCGGGTAGATCCTACGAGCAGTACTTC; CDR3 protein: CASSPSGRSYEQYF
D gene: TRBD1; J gene: TRBJ2-5; V gene: TRBV6-2/TRBV6-3; clone size: .; CDR3 DNA: TGTGCCAGCAGTACCAGGGACAGGGGCCTCCACGGGGAGACCCAGTACTTC; CDR3 protein: CASSTRDRGLHGETQYF
D gene: .; J gene: TRBJ2-7; V gene: TRBV4-1; clone size: .; CDR3 DNA: TGCGCCAGCAGCCAAGAGCCCGACCCACAGGGTTACGAGCAGTACTTC; CDR3 protein: CASSQEPDPQGYEQYF
D gene: .; J gene: TRBJ2-6; V gene: TRBV19; clone size: .; CDR3 DNA: TGTGCCAGTAGTATGCGGGGATCTGGGGCCAACGTCCTGACTTTC; CDR3 protein: CASSMRGSGANVLTF
D gene: .; J gene: TRBJ2-7; V gene: TRBV9; clone size: .; CDR3 DNA: TGTGCCAGCAGCGTAGAGGCCGATGGACTTAGGAGCTCCTACGAGCAGTACTTC; CDR3 protein: CASSVEADGLRSSYEQYF
D gene: .; J gene: TRBJ2-7; V gene: TRBV10-3; clone size: .; CDR3 DNA: TGTGCCATCTTCGGGGAGGACTCCTACGAGCAGTACTTC; CDR3 protein: CAIFGEDSYEQYF
D gene: .; J gene: TRBJ2-7; V gene: TRBV2; clone size: few; CDR3 DNA: TGTGCCAGCAGTGACCAGCGCTACGAGCAGTACTTC; CDR3 protein: CASSDQRYEQYF